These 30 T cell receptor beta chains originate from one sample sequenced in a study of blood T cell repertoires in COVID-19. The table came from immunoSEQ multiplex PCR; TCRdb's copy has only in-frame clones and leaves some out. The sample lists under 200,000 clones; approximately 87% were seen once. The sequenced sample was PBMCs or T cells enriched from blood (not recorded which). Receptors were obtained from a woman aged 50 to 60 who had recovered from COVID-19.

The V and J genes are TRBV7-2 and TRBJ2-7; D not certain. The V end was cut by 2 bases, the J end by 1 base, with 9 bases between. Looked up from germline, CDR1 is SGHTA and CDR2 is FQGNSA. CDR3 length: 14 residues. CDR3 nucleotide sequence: TGTGCCAGCAGCTTACTGACGGGTTCCTACGAGCAGTACTTC. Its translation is CASSLLTGSYEQYF.

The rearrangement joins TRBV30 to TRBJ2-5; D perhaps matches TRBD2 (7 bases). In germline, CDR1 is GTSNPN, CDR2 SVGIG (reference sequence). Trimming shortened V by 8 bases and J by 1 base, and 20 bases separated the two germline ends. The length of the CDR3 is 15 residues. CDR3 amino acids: CAGEEGGVGQETQYF. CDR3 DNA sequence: TGTGCCGGAGAGGAGGGGGGGGTCGGCCAAGAGACCCAGTACTTC.

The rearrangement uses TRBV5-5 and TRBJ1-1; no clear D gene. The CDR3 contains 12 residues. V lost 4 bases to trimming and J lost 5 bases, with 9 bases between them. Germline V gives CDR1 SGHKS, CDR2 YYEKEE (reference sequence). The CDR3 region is CASSQVDTEAFF. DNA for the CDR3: TGTGCCAGCAGCCAAGTAGATACTGAAGCTTTCTTT.

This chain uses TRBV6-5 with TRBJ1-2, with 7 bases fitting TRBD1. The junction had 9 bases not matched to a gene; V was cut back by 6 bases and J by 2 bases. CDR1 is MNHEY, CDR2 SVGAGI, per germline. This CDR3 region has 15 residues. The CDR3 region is CASRSSGGLNYGYTF. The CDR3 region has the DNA TGTGCCAGCAGGTCCTCAGGGGGGCTCAACTATGGCTACACCTTC.

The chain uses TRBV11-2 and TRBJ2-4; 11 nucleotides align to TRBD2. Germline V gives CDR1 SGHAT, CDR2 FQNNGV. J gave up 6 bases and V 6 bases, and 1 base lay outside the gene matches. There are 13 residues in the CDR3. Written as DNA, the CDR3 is TGTGCCAGCAGACTAGCGGGGGTAAACATTCAGTACTTC. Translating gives CASRLAGVNIQYF.

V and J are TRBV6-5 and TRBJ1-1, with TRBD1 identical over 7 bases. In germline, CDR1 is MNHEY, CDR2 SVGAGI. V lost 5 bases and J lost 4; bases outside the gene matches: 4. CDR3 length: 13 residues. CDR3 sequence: CASSTAGGTEAFF. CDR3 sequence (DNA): TGTGCCAGCAGTACAGCAGGGGGCACTGAAGCTTTCTTT.

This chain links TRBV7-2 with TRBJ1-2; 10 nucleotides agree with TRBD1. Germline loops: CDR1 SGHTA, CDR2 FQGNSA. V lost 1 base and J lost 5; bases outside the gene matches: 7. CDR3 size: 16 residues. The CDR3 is CASSLDHRTGGYGYTF. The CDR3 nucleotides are TGTGCCAGCAGCTTAGATCATAGGACAGGGGGTTATGGCTACACCTTC.

The CDR3 spells CAWSPGSSMNTEAFF. The CDR3 DNA follows: TGTGCCTGGAGCCCGGGGAGCAGTATGAACACTGAAGCTTTCTTT. The J gene is TRBJ1-1, the V gene TRBV30; D gene uncertain. V lost 3 bases and J 0 bases, leaving 14 bases between the germline ends. The CDR3 has 15 amino acids. Germline loops: CDR1 GTSNPN, CDR2 SVGIG (reference sequence).

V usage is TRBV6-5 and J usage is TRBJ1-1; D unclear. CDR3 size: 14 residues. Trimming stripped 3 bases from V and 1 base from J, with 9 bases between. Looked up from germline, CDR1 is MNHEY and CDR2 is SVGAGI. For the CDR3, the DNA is TGTGCCAGCAGTTATCTCGATAGGAACACTGAAGCTTTCTTT. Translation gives CASSYLDRNTEAFF.

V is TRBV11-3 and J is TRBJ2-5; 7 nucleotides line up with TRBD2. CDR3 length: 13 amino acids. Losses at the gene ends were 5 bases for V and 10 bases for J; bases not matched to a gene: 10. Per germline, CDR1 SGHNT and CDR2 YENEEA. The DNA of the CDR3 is TGTGCCAGCAGCCCCAGGACTAGGGTAGGCCAGTACTTC. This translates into CASSPRTRVGQYF.

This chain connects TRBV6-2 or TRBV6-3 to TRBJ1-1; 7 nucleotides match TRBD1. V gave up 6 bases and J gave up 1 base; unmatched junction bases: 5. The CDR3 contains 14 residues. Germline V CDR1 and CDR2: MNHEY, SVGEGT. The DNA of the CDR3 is TGTGCCAGCAGACCTGACAGGGCGAACACTGAAGCTTTCTTT. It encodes CASRPDRANTEAFF.

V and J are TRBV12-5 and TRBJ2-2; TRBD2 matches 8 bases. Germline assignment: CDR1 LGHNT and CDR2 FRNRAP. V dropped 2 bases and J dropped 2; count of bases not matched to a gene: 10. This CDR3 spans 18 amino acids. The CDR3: CASGLPLAGGRNTGELFF. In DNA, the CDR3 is TGTGCTAGTGGTTTGCCCCTGGCGGGGGGCCGTAACACCGGGGAGCTGTTTTTT.

CDR3 region: CASSNQGQTEAFF. The CDR3 DNA is TGTGCCAGCAGTAACCAGGGACAAACTGAAGCTTTCTTT. The V call is TRBV2, the J call TRBJ1-1; D might be TRBD1 (6 bases). V lost 5 bases, J lost 5 bases, and 12 bases lay in between. CDR3 length: 13 residues. The V gene's germline CDR1 is SNHLY and CDR2 FYNNEI.

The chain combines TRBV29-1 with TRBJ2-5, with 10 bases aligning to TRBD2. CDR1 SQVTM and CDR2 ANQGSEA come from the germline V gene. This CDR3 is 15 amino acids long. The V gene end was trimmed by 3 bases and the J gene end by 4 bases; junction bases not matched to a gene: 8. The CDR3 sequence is CSVDPSGGAGETQYF. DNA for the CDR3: TGCAGCGTTGATCCGAGCGGGGGGGCCGGAGAGACCCAGTACTTC.

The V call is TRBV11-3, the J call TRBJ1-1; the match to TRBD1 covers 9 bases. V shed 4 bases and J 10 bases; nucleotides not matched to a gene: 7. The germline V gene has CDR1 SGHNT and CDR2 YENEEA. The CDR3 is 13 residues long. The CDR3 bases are TGTGCCAGCAGCTCGGGACAGGGTATCGCAGCTTTCTTT. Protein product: CASSSGQGIAAFF.

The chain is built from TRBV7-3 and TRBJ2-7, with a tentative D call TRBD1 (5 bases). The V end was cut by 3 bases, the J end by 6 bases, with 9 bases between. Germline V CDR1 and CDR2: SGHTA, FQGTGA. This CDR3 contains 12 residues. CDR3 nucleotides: TGTGCCAGCAGCTTCAGGGATGGCGAGCAGTACTTC. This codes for CASSFRDGEQYF.

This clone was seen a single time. CDR3: CASSDGVAGGDTQYF. The CDR3 DNA is TGTGCCAGCAGCGACGGGGTAGCGGGGGGGGATACGCAGTATTTT. The chain couples TRBV6-5 to TRBJ2-3, with 11 nucleotides matching TRBD2. V lost 6 bases to trimming and J lost 6 bases; unmatched junction nucleotides: 8. The CDR3 is 15 residues long. Germline loops: CDR1 MNHEY, CDR2 SVGAGI.

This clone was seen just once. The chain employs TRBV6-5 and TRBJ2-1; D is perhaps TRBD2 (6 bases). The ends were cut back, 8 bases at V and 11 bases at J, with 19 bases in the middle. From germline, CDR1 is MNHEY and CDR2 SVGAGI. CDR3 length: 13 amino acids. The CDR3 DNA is TGTGCCAGCTTCCCCGAGGGAGGAGGCAAGCAGTTCTTC. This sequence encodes CASFPEGGGKQFF.

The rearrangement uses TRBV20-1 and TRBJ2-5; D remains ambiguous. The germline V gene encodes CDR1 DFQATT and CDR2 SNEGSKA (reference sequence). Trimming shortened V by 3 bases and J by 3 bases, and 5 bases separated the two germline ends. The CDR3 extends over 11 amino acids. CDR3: CSASGEETQYF. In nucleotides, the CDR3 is TGCAGTGCTAGCGGAGAAGAGACCCAGTACTTC.

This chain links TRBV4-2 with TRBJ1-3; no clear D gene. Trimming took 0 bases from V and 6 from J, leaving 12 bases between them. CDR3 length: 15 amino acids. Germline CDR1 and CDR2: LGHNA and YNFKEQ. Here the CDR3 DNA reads TGTGCCAGCAGCCAAGAGGAGTATACTGAAAACACCATATATTTT. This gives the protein CASSQEEYTENTIYF.

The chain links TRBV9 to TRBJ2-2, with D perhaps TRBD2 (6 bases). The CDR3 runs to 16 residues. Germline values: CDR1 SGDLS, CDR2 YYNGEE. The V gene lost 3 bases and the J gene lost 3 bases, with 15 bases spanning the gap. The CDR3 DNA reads TGTGCCAGCAGCGATGAGGCGGGACTCTACACCGGGGAGCTGTTTTTT. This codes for CASSDEAGLYTGELFF.

This chain's CDR3 is CASSLDHGGTGSGYTF. In DNA, the CDR3 is TGTGCCAGCAGCTTAGATCATGGCGGGACCGGGAGCGGCTACACCTTC. The rearrangement joins TRBV11-3 to TRBJ1-2; maybe TRBD1 (5 bases). The germline gives CDR1 SGHNT, CDR2 YENEEA. This CDR3 spans 16 amino acids. Deletions cut 0 bases from V and 8 bases from J, with 19 bases between.

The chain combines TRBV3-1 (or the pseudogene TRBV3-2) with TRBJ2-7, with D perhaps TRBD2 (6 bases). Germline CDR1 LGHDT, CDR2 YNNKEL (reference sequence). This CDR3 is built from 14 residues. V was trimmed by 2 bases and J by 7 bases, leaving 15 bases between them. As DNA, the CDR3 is TGTGCCAGCAGCCAATGGTGGCCTGCGGGAGAGCAGTACTTC. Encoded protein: CASSQWWPAGEQYF.

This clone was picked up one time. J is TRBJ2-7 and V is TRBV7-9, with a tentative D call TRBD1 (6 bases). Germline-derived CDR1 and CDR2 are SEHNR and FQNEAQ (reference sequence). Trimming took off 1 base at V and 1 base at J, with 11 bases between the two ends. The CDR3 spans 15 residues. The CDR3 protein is CASSLGGQGSYEQYF. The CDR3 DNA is TGTGCCAGCAGCTTAGGGGGGCAGGGGTCCTACGAGCAGTACTTC. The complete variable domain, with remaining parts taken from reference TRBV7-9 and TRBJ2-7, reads DTGVSQNPRHKITKRGQNVTFRCDPISEHNRLYWYRQTLGQGPEFLTYFQNEAQLEKSRLLSDRFSAERPKGSFSTLEIQRTEQGDSAMYLCASSLGGQGSYEQYFGPGTRLTVT.

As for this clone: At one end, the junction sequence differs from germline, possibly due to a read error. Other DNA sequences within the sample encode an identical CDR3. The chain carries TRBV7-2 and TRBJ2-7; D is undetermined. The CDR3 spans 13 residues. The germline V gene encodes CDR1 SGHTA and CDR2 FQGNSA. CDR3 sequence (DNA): TGCGCCAGCAGTCGGGTCCCAGCCTACGAGCAGTACTTC. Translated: CASSRVPAYEQYF.

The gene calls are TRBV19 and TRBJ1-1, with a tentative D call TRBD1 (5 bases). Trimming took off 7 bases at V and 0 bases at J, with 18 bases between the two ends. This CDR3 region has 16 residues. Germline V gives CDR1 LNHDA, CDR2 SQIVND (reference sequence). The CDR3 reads CASNAAGGEVNTEAFF. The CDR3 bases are TGTGCCAGTAATGCGGCCGGGGGTGAGGTGAACACTGAAGCTTTCTTT. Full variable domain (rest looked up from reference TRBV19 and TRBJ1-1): DGGITQSPKYLFRKEGQNVTLSCEQNLNHDAMYWYRQDPGQGLRLIYYSQIVNDFQKGDIAEGYSVSREKKESFPLTVTSAQKNPTAFYLCASNAAGGEVNTEAFFGQGTRLTVV.

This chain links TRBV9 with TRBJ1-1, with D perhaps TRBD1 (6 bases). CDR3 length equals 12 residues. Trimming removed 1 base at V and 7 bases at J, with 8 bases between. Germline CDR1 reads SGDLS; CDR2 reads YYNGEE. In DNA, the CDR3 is TGTGCCAGCAGCGTACAGGGGCGTGAAGCTTTCTTT. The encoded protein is CASSVQGREAFF.

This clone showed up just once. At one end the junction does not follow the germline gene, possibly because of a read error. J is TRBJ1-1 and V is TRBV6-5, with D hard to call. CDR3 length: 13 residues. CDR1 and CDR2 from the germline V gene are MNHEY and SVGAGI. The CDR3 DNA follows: TGTGCCAGCAGTGACTCACGCAGCACTGAAGCTTTCTTT. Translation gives CASSDSRSTEAFF.

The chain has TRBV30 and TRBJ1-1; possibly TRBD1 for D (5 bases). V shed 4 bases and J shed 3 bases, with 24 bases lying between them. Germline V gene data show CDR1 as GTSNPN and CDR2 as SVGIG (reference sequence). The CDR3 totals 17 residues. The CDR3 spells CAWTAGGIIGLDTEAFF. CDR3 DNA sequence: TGTGCCTGGACCGCGGGGGGAATTATTGGGCTGGACACTGAAGCTTTCTTT.

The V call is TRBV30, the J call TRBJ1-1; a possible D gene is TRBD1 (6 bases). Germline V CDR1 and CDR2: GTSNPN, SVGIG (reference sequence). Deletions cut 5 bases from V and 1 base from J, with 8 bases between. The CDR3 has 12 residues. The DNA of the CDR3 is TGTGCCTGGTGGACAGCGAACACTGAAGCTTTCTTT. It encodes CAWWTANTEAFF.